This record concerns one T cell receptor (beta chain) sequence. The antigen remains undetermined. These data originate in a study of T cell responses to AZD1222 COVID-19 vaccine. Broader study findings: Rises in breadth and depth of Spike-specific TCRs came after two AZD1222 doses. Sampling that yielded the repertoires occurred only after the peak T cell response.

The data were produced by immunoSEQ multiplex PCR, yet TCRdb's version contains in-frame clones alone and is incomplete. The table records about 180,000 clones, around 89% of them present only once. V was cut by 5 bases and J by 3 bases, with 10 bases left in between. The germline V gene has CDR1 MDHEN and CDR2 SYDVKM. This CDR3 region has 14 residues. The TCR sequence derives from an adult who received the AZD1222 COVID-19 vaccine. The chain links TRBV28 to TRBJ2-2; possibly TRBD2 for D (5 bases). Specimen: peripheral blood, collected 28 days after the second AZD1222 dose. This CDR3 reads CASSPGRYTGELFF. CDR3 bases: TGTGCCAGCAGTCCGGGGAGATACACCGGGGAGCTGTTTTTT.